This entry describes one TCR beta chain. What it recognizes is unknown. This specimen comes from a study of vaccination effects on CD4 cells after COVID-19. Turning to the study itself: Each participant received a vaccine that was either BNT162b2 or mRNA-1273, given as two doses.

The CDR3 runs to 15 residues. Trimming removed 3 bases from V and 2 bases from J; junction bases left unmatched: 4. Germline assignment: CDR1 SGHRS and CDR2 YFSETQ. Expansion of antigen-specific CD4+ T cells with viral peptide pools was carried out by the ViraFEST assay before sequencing. The culture ran for roughly ten days before CD4+ T cells were isolated. People in the vaccine group had not been infected with SARS-CoV-2 before, and their nucleocapsid antibodies were negative. Profiled with immunoSEQ multiplex PCR; TCRdb holds only in-frame clones, not every one. The table lists about 38,000 clones, under 70% of them singletons, with around 21% in the top ten.

This sequence joins TRBV5-1 and TRBJ2-3; 9 bases line up with TRBD1. Sequenced material: CD4+ T cells from PBMCs cultured with SARS-CoV-2 spike peptides, taken before COVID-19 vaccination. The source is a human donor who received a COVID-19 vaccine. CDR3 region: CASSWTGVDTDTQYF. Written as DNA, the CDR3 is TGCGCCAGCAGCTGGACAGGGGTCGACACAGATACGCAGTATTTT.